One T cell receptor beta chain is described in this entry. Sequencing used immunoSEQ multiplex PCR; TCRdb keeps in-frame clones, though not all of them. The sample gives some 390,000 clones, 87% of which show up once; 2.3% is in the top ten. Losses at the gene ends were 9 bases for V and 3 bases for J; bases not matched to a gene: 14. The CDR3 sequence is 16 residues long. Germline V CDR1 and CDR2: LNHDA, SQIVND (reference sequence). The data are from a study of blood T cell repertoires in COVID-19. Across the whole study: COVID-19 samples, acute and convalescent, were from the United States, Italy and Spain.

Sequencing was performed on peripheral blood. The V and J genes are TRBV19 and TRBJ1-2, with TRBD1 identical over 9 bases. This TCR was sampled from a woman in her sixties with COVID-19, enrolled during active disease. DNA of the CDR3: TGTGCCAGCACGACGGCGGACAGGGGCGCTCACTATGGCTACACCTTC. This codes for CASTTADRGAHYGYTF.